This TCR beta chain was sequenced for a study of blood T cell repertoires in COVID-19. About the research overall: Samples of COVID-19 (acute and convalescent) were obtained from the United States, Italy and Spain. Sample material is recorded as cDNA or gDNA derived from T cells, B-cell-depleted T cells, or PBMCs.

A note on this clone: Other DNA sequences in the same sample also yield this CDR3.

As processed by the authors: Scientists estimated how many nucleated cells there were by amplifying reference gene primers. Libraries were prepared by immunoSEQ multiplex PCR; TCRdb keeps only in-frame clonotypes and omits some of them. V and J calls and clone size come straight from that table; D and trimming were deduced from the DNA. This sample has 100,000 to 150,000 clones; more than 75% occur once, and the top ten carry roughly 2.5%. The CDR3 sequence is 15 residues long. Losses at the gene ends were 3 bases for V and 3 bases for J; bases not matched to a gene: 2. Germline V lookup: CDR1 SGHTA, CDR2 FQGNSA.

Sequencing used peripheral blood. V gene TRBV7-2 combines with J gene TRBJ2-3; the match to TRBD2 covers 11 bases. This clonotype was obtained from a man aged 50 to 59 with active COVID-19. The CDR3 spells CASSFSGGETDTQYF. The DNA of the CDR3 is TGTGCCAGCAGCTTTAGCGGGGGGGAGACAGATACGCAGTATTTT.